Below, one T cell receptor (beta chain) is given with its context. What it binds is unknown. The CDR3 loop spans 12 amino acids. The V gene's germline CDR1 is MNHEY and CDR2 SVGAGI. V dropped 6 bases and J dropped 2; count of bases not matched to a gene: 1. This entry comes from a study of T cell responses to AZD1222 COVID-19 vaccine. Study background: Researchers grouped second doses given at about 4 or about 12 weeks into one pool. Study conclusions and caveats: Donors were largely white British and mainly female; clonal diversity was possibly underestimated.

Libraries were prepared by immunoSEQ multiplex PCR; TCRdb keeps only in-frame clonotypes and omits some of them. The sample has approximately 110,000 clones; more than 75% are singletons. This chain links TRBV6-5 with TRBJ2-7; 7 bases map to TRBD1. Sequenced material: peripheral blood, taken on day 0 of AZD1222 vaccination. This TCR came from an adult in good health. CDR3 sequence: CASRTGTYEQYF. Here the CDR3 DNA reads TGTGCCAGCAGGACAGGGACCTACGAGCAGTACTTC.